This T cell receptor (beta chain) was observed in a study of response to subunit inactivated influenza vaccine. Study-wide findings and caveats: That few new T cells are recruited by each seasonal influenza vaccination was the authors' suggestion.

TCRdb reanalysed the RT-PCR reads using MiXCR and keeps one entry per CDR3 protein. The sample holds about 520,000 distinct CDR3 sequences, about 7.2% seen once. This clonotype has more than one count but fewer than ten. What it recognizes is unknown. V lost 6 bases and J 1 base, leaving 15 bases between the germline ends. The CDR3 has 15 amino acids. In germline, CDR1 is SGHTA, CDR2 FQGNSA. The TCR originated in a man between 50 and 69 years old who received an inactivated influenza vaccine. The rearrangement links TRBV7-2 to TRBJ1-1; the D gene is possibly TRBD1 (6 bases). The sequencing here drew on PBMCs from blood, taken roughly 24 months after vaccination. CDR3 in amino acids: CASSVDGQTNTEAFF. CDR3 sequence (DNA): TGTGCCAGCAGTGTTGATGGACAGACGAACACTGAAGCTTTCTTT. The complete variable domain, with remaining parts taken from reference TRBV7-2 and TRBJ1-1, reads GAGVSQSPSNKVTEKGKDVELRCDPISGHTALYWYRQSLGQGLEFLIYFQGNSAPDKSGLPSDRFSAERTGGSVSTLTIQRTQQEDSAVYLCASSVDGQTNTEAFFGQGTRLTVV.